This T cell receptor beta chain derives from a study of T cells in Graves' hyperthyroidism and ophthalmopathy. Study observations and caveats: Blood held most thyroid clonotypes expanded above 0.001 frequency. Onset of ophthalmopathy came a median 6.5 months after the model predicted it.

The germline CDR1 and CDR2 sequences are MNHNY and SVGAGI (reference sequence). The CDR3 extends over 15 amino acids. The V gene lost 6 bases and the J gene lost 8 bases, with 17 bases spanning the gap. Amplified TCR beta CDR3 regions derived from RNA transcripts. In the first-round RT-PCR of the TCR CDR3, the HTBI primer set was used. A single record per CDR3 protein comes from TCRdb applying MiXCR to the multiplex PCR reads. This table has around 620,000 distinct CDR3 sequences, around 45% appearing once. This clonotype has a count of ten or more. What it binds is unknown. Investigators excluded patients with uncontrolled infection, other autoimmune disease, pregnancy or lactation. Together with thyroid ultrasound, orbital computed tomography, serum thyroxine and TRAb, clinical symptoms were used for diagnoses.

Source material: peripheral blood or thyroid tissue (not recorded which). The rearrangement links TRBV6-6 to TRBJ1-6; D is perhaps TRBD1 (5 bases). The receptor's source is an adult woman with Graves' disease, either hyperthyroidism or ophthalmopathy (not recorded which). This CDR3 reads CASRDRDSTDSPLHF. The CDR3 bases are TGTGCCAGCAGGGACCGGGACTCCACAGATTCACCCCTCCACTTT.